Each of the 30 T cell receptor beta chains below was sequenced from the same sample in a study of blood T cell repertoires in COVID-19. TCRdb's table, derived via immunoSEQ multiplex PCR, lists solely in-frame clones and lacks some. The table has about 210,000 clones, roughly 88% seen once; the top ten hold about 9%. The sequenced material came from peripheral blood. The receptors originated from a man in his fifties or sixties with active or convalescent COVID-19.

This chain links TRBV28 with TRBJ1-5, with 8 bases that match TRBD1. CDR1 MDHEN and CDR2 SYDVKM come from the germline V gene. J lost 4 bases, V lost 5 bases, and 4 bases had no gene match. The CDR3 has 14 residues. The DNA of the CDR3 is TGTGCCAGCAGTCCATGGACAGGGAATCAGCCCCAGCATTTT. Its translation: CASSPWTGNQPQHF.

This rearrangement joins TRBV2 to TRBJ1-3; no clear D. CDR1 SNHLY and CDR2 FYNNEI come from the germline V gene. V dropped 11 bases and J dropped 0 bases, with 17 bases sitting between them. The CDR3 runs to 15 residues. As DNA, the CDR3 is TGTGCCGGCTCTAGAGGGCGGGCCTCTGGAAACACCATATATTTT. Residues: CAGSRGRASGNTIYF. Using reference TRBV2 and TRBJ1-3 for the parts outside the CDR3, the full variable domain is EPEVTQTPSHQVTQMGQEVILRCVPISNHLYFYWYRQILGQKVEFLVSFYNNEISEKSEIFDDQFSVERPDGSNFTLKIRSTKLEDSAMYFCAGSRGRASGNTIYFGEGSWLTVV.

The chain joins TRBV6-5 to TRBJ2-7; 7 bases map to TRBD2. There are 15 residues in the CDR3. Germline assignment: CDR1 MNHEY and CDR2 SVGAGI. V lost 6 bases and J lost 6; bases outside the gene matches: 14. In nucleotides, the CDR3 is TGTGCCAGCAGAGCAGGGAGGGGCAGGGCAGGCGAGCAGTACGTC. This translates into CASRAGRGRAGEQYV.

The count of this clone is one. The V call is TRBV9, the J call TRBJ2-7, with TRBD2 matching 10 bases. V dropped 3 bases and J dropped 0; count of bases not matched to a gene: 0. This CDR3 contains 14 residues. Per germline, CDR1 SGDLS and CDR2 YYNGEE. The CDR3 sequence is CASSGTSGSYEQYF. The DNA of the CDR3 is TGTGCCAGCAGCGGGACTAGCGGCTCCTACGAGCAGTACTTC.

The CDR3 bases are TGTGCCAGCAGCACATACAGGGGGAGCAATCAGCCCCAGCATTTT. Protein sequence: CASSTYRGSNQPQHF. V usage is TRBV6-2 or TRBV6-3 and J usage is TRBJ1-5; 8 bases match TRBD1. This CDR3 comprises 15 residues. V dropped 6 bases and J dropped 1; count of bases not matched to a gene: 5. The germline CDR1 and CDR2 sequences are MNHEY and SVGEGT.

The J gene is TRBJ2-5, the V gene TRBV5-1; a weak D match, TRBD2 (6 bases). The CDR3 has 13 amino acids. Germline V gives CDR1 SGHRS, CDR2 YFSETQ. The V gene lost 3 bases and the J gene lost 3 bases, with 9 bases spanning the gap. The CDR3 region is CASSSTGEETQYF. CDR3 bases: TGCGCCAGCAGCTCTACGGGGGAAGAGACCCAGTACTTC.

The gene calls are TRBV28 and TRBJ2-7; no clear D. There are 13 residues in the CDR3. Trimming took 3 bases from V and 3 from J, leaving 9 bases between them. Germline V gene sequence: CDR1 MDHEN, CDR2 SYDVKM. The CDR3 DNA follows: TGTGCCAGCAGTTTTTCGGGTGGCTACGAGCAGTACGTC. This codes for CASSFSGGYEQYV.

The CDR3 loop is CAISRTSGSNEQFF. DNA for the CDR3: TGTGCCATCAGCCGGACTAGCGGGAGTAATGAGCAGTTCTTC. The chain has TRBV10-3 and TRBJ2-1; 13 bases agree with TRBD2. CDR1 ENHRY and CDR2 SYGVKD come from the germline V gene. The CDR3 length is 14 residues. The V gene end was trimmed by 6 bases and the J gene end by 7 bases; junction bases not matched to a gene: 3.

The CDR3 loop is CASSVDLQTQYF. The CDR3 region has the DNA TGTGCCAGCAGCGTAGACTTGCAGACCCAGTACTTC. The chain couples TRBV9 to TRBJ2-5; D unresolved. The V gene lost 0 bases and the J gene lost 6 bases, with 6 bases spanning the gap. From germline, CDR1 is SGDLS and CDR2 YYNGEE. The CDR3 totals 12 residues.

The chain has TRBV27 and TRBJ2-7; TRBD1 aligns across 7 bases. Unmatched junction bases numbered 7, after V lost 5 bases and J lost 6 bases. Germline V gives CDR1 MNHEY, CDR2 SMNVEV (reference sequence). CDR3 length equals 13 residues. The CDR3 DNA sequence: TGTGCCAGCAGTCCTAACAGGGGTAGCGAGCAGTACTTC. Protein: CASSPNRGSEQYF.

The chain recombines TRBV5-4 with TRBJ1-2; tentative D call: TRBD1 (5 bases). The CDR3 covers 12 residues. Germline V gives CDR1 SGHNT, CDR2 YYREEE (reference sequence). V lost 4 bases to trimming and J lost 10 bases, with 14 bases between them. The CDR3 region has the DNA TGTGCCAGCAGCATCGGTGGGGGGGACTACACCTTC. This codes for CASSIGGGDYTF.

This rearrangement joins TRBV6-2 or TRBV6-3 to TRBJ2-1; 8 bases map to TRBD2. Trimming cost V 6 bases and J 6 bases; bases outside gene matches: 4. Per the germline V gene, CDR1 is MNHEY and CDR2 is SVGEGT. The CDR3 has 13 residues. The DNA for the CDR3 is TGTGCCAGCAGCCTCAGCGGGGGCAATGAGCAGTTCTTC. Translating it yields CASSLSGGNEQFF.

The chain couples TRBV3-1 (or the pseudogene TRBV3-2) to TRBJ1-1; unclear D gene. The CDR3 runs to 13 residues. With 1 base removed from V and 1 base from J, the gap between germline ends came to 4 bases. Germline V gene lookup returns CDR1 LGHDT and CDR2 YNNKEL (reference sequence). The CDR3 here is CASSQAGNTEAFF. The CDR3 DNA sequence: TGTGCCAGCAGCCAAGCAGGGAACACTGAAGCTTTCTTT.

This chain uses TRBV6-2 or TRBV6-3 with TRBJ2-1; 16 bases are a match to TRBD2. Germline CDR1 MNHEY, CDR2 SVGEGT. This CDR3 spans 18 amino acids. V was clipped by 5 bases and J by 8 bases; unmatched bases: 12. The CDR3 DNA reads as TGTGCCAGCAGTCAGGGACTAGCGGGAGGGCCAGGATACGATGAGCAGTTCTTC. Its translation is CASSQGLAGGPGYDEQFF.

The chain joins TRBV7-9 to TRBJ1-2, with D perhaps matching TRBD1 (6 bases). The V gene's germline CDR1 is SEHNR and CDR2 FQNEAQ (reference sequence). With 9 bases removed from V and 8 bases from J, the gap between germline ends came to 13 bases. The CDR3 runs 11 residues. The CDR3 nucleotides read TGTGCCAGTAGTACAGGGCTCGGCTACACCTTC. Its translation: CASSTGLGYTF.

The gene calls are TRBV7-2 and TRBJ2-2, with 7 bases lining up with TRBD1. The V segment lost 4 bases and the J segment 7 bases; nucleotides outside the gene matches: 9. CDR3 length equals 15 residues. Germline assignment: CDR1 SGHTA and CDR2 FQGNSA. For the CDR3, the DNA is TGTGCCAGCAGCTCATCGACAGGGAGCGGCGGGGAGCTGTTTTTT. Amino acid sequence: CASSSSTGSGGELFF.

This sequence joins TRBV4-1 and TRBJ2-3, with TRBD2 as a possible D gene (6 bases). V was pared by 3 bases and J by 6 bases, with 13 bases between. Germline V gene data show CDR1 as MGHRA and CDR2 as YSYEKL. The length of the CDR3 is 14 residues. CDR3 DNA sequence: TGCGCCAGCAGCCAGACGACTAGTGAGGATACGCAGTATTTT. Residues: CASSQTTSEDTQYF.

This chain uses TRBV2 with TRBJ2-1, with 11 bases identical to TRBD2. This CDR3 region has 14 residues. Germline trimming cut 4 bases from V and 10 bases from J; bases unmatched to any gene: 6. Germline V gene sequence: CDR1 SNHLY, CDR2 FYNNEI. CDR3 coding DNA: TGTGCCAGCAGTGCCGTTCTAGCGGGGGGCGAGCAGTTCTTC. Protein sequence: CASSAVLAGGEQFF.

The rearrangement joins TRBV7-2 to TRBJ1-2; D is ambiguous. Germline CDR1 reads SGHTA; CDR2 reads FQGNSA. The ends were cut back, 3 bases at V and 8 bases at J, with 16 bases in the middle. The CDR3 has 14 residues. The CDR3 region is CASSLGVAVGGYTF. The CDR3 nucleotides are TGTGCCAGCAGCTTGGGAGTAGCAGTGGGGGGCTACACCTTC.

The chain uses TRBV7-2 and TRBJ2-6, with D possibly TRBD2 on 6 matching bases. The V end lost 2 bases, the J end lost 0 bases, and 8 bases lay between the germline ends. This CDR3 contains 16 residues. CDR1 is SGHTA, CDR2 FQGNSA, per germline. The CDR3 protein is CASSLRGGSGANVLTF. CDR3 DNA: TGTGCCAGCAGCTTAAGGGGAGGCTCTGGGGCCAACGTCCTGACTTTC.

The chain couples TRBV7-9 to TRBJ1-1; 7 bases line up with TRBD1. Germline CDR1 SEHNR, CDR2 FQNEAQ (reference sequence). With V trimmed by 5 bases and J by 6 bases, 9 bases remained unmatched. The CDR3 spans 14 residues. The CDR3 sequence: CASSRQGVSSEAFF. CDR3 bases: TGTGCCAGCAGCCGACAGGGTGTCTCATCTGAAGCTTTCTTT. Full variable domain (missing parts from reference TRBV7-9 and TRBJ1-1): DTGVSQNPRHKITKRGQNVTFRCDPISEHNRLYWYRQTLGQGPEFLTYFQNEAQLEKSRLLSDRFSAERPKGSFSTLEIQRTEQGDSAMYLCASSRQGVSSEAFFGQGTRLTVV.

The rearrangement joins TRBV20-1 to TRBJ2-1; 13 bases are shared with TRBD2. The CDR3 runs to 16 residues. Germline CDR1 is DFQATT and CDR2 is SNEGSKA (reference sequence). Trimming at V came to 3 bases and at J to 5 bases, leaving 7 bases not matched to a gene. CDR3: CSASLPTSGRHNEQFF. The CDR3 DNA reads TGCAGTGCTAGTCTCCCGACTAGCGGGAGGCACAATGAGCAGTTCTTC.

The CDR3 reads CASSLPILAGQETQYF. The CDR3, as DNA: TGTGCCAGCAGTTTACCTATACTAGCGGGACAAGAGACCCAGTACTTC. This rearrangement joins TRBV7-9 to TRBJ2-5; the match to TRBD2 covers 10 bases. The V gene end was trimmed by 6 bases and the J gene end by 2 bases; junction bases not matched to a gene: 9. CDR1 and CDR2 (germline): SEHNR, FQNEAQ (reference sequence). This CDR3 is 16 amino acids long.

The chain combines TRBV5-6 with TRBJ1-2, with unresolved D. V was trimmed by 4 bases and J by 4 bases, leaving 17 bases between them. The CDR3 is 15 amino acids. Germline loops: CDR1 SGHDT, CDR2 YYEEEE. The DNA of the CDR3 is TGTGCCAGCAGCGAACCCGGGATTTATTTCTATGGCTACACCTTC. It codes for CASSEPGIYFYGYTF.

This chain uses TRBV5-6 with TRBJ2-3; 13 bases map to TRBD2. The germline V gene encodes CDR1 SGHDT and CDR2 YYEEEE. J gave up 4 bases and V 3 bases, and 8 bases lay outside the gene matches. CDR3 length: 17 amino acids. Here the CDR3 DNA reads TGTGCCAGCAGCTCCTTGACTAGCGGGAGGCCAGCAGATACGCAGTATTTT. Residues: CASSSLTSGRPADTQYF.

The chain couples TRBV19 to TRBJ1-2; no reliable D call. CDR3 size: 16 residues. Germline V gives CDR1 LNHDA, CDR2 SQIVND (reference sequence). Trimming removed 1 base at V and 4 bases at J, with 16 bases between. For the CDR3, the DNA is TGTGCCAGTAGTATAGTCTCTTCCAGGCAATCCTATGGCTACACCTTC. This translates into CASSIVSSRQSYGYTF.

DNA for the CDR3: TGTGCCAGCAGTACGGTCGGCGGGGCGCGGCCCTACGAGCAGTACTTC. This sequence encodes CASSTVGGARPYEQYF. The chain employs TRBV6-2 or TRBV6-3 and TRBJ2-7; D possibly corresponds to TRBD2 (6 bases). Deletions cut 5 bases from V and 2 bases from J, with 19 bases between. The CDR3 loop spans 16 amino acids. Germline V lookup: CDR1 MNHEY, CDR2 SVGEGT.

V usage is TRBV6-5 and J usage is TRBJ2-1; 10 nucleotides line up with TRBD2. V dropped 8 bases and J dropped 0; count of bases not matched to a gene: 1. Germline V gene data show CDR1 as MNHEY and CDR2 as SVGAGI. The CDR3 extends over 14 amino acids. The CDR3 reads CASSSGGSYNEQFF. The CDR3 DNA reads as TGTGCCAGCTCTAGCGGGGGCTCCTACAATGAGCAGTTCTTC.

This clone was observed once. V and J are TRBV11-2 and TRBJ2-3; 12 bases agree with TRBD2. V shed 3 bases, J shed 4 bases, and the junction held 5 bases outside the gene matches. The V gene's germline CDR1 is SGHAT and CDR2 FQNNGV. The CDR3 spans 16 residues. CDR3 residues: CASSFLAGGPADTQYF. CDR3 sequence (DNA): TGTGCCAGCAGCTTCCTAGCGGGGGGGCCCGCAGATACGCAGTATTTT.

J is TRBJ2-3 and V is TRBV4-1; 7 positions match TRBD2. V trimming: 3 bases; J trimming: 0 bases; junction bases outside the gene matches: 3. This CDR3 has 15 residues. Germline CDR1 reads MGHRA; CDR2 reads YSYEKL. CDR3 amino acids: CASSHGRPSTDTQYF. DNA of the CDR3: TGCGCCAGCAGCCACGGGAGGCCAAGCACAGATACGCAGTATTTT.